Sequencing of this TCR beta chain was carried out in a study of T cell changes during pregnancy in multiple sclerosis. V lost 1 base to trimming and J lost 4 bases, with 8 bases between them. CDR1 is SGHVS, CDR2 FQNEAQ, per germline. The CDR3 runs to 14 residues. Profiling relied on immunoSEQ multiplex PCR, and the TCRdb table lists in-frame clones only, not all of them. The table shows approximately 50,000 clones, with approximately 93% occurring only once. This TCR derives from a female donor with multiple sclerosis, enrolled in a pregnancy study. The chain links TRBV7-8 to TRBJ1-5; D gene uncertain. This sample comprised CD4+ T cells from peripheral blood mononuclear cells, obtained in the third trimester of pregnancy. CDR3 region: CASSLVPVNQPQHF. The CDR3 region has the DNA TGTGCCAGCAGCTTAGTTCCAGTTAATCAGCCCCAGCATTTT.